The rows below give T cell receptor beta chains drawn from one sample of a study of blood T cell repertoires in COVID-19. The protocol was immunoSEQ multiplex PCR, while the TCRdb copy is restricted to in-frame clones and leaves out a portion. The table shows 110,000 to 150,000 clones, with around 90% occurring only once. Material for sequencing was peripheral blood. The receptors were sampled from a human donor in a cohort sampled during active COVID-19. Each CDR3 is given with its conserved first and last residue. A D gene is named only where the DNA matches it firmly. Not every row has a clone size; where given, it reads once, few, many or a size class.

j_call	d_call	clone_size	v_call	cdr3_aa	cdr3_nt
TRBJ1-2	-	-	TRBV2	CASSEEGHNNYGYTF	TGTGCCAGCAGTGAAGAAGGACATAATAACTATGGCTACACCTTC
TRBJ2-7	-	-	TRBV7-2	CASSRTDFQQYF	TGTGCCAGCAGTCGCACAGATTTCCAGCAGTACTTC
TRBJ1-5	TRBD1	-	TRBV3-1/TRBV3-2	CASSHGDRVHQPQHF	TGTGCCAGCAGCCATGGCGACAGGGTACATCAGCCCCAGCATTTT
TRBJ1-1	TRBD1	once	TRBV15	CATSRSTGGAFF	TGTGCCACCAGCAGGTCAACAGGGGGGGCTTTCTTT
TRBJ1-1	-	-	TRBV6-5	CASRASGGHTEAFF	TGTGCCAGTCGCGCGTCGGGGGGGCACACTGAAGCTTTCTTT
TRBJ2-3	TRBD1	-	TRBV5-1	CASKLGDRASTDTQYF	TGCGCCAGCAAATTGGGTGACAGGGCTAGCACAGATACGCAGTATTTT
TRBJ1-3	TRBD1	-	TRBV28	CASSPWTGPGNTIYF	TGTGCCAGCAGTCCTTGGACAGGCCCTGGAAACACCATATATTTT
TRBJ2-2	TRBD1	-	TRBV19	CASQGQGIFTGELFF	TGTGCCAGTCAGGGACAGGGGATTTTTACCGGGGAGCTGTTTTTT
TRBJ1-2	TRBD1	-	TRBV4-2	CASSHSRGDRGLGYTF	TGTGCCAGCAGCCATTCACGGGGGGACAGGGGGTTAGGTTACACCTTC
TRBJ1-2	-	-	TRBV3-1/TRBV3-2	CASSQDTPGGYTF	TGTGCCAGCAGCCAAGATACGCCAGGAGGCTACACCTTC
TRBJ1-5	TRBD1	-	TRBV2	CASRTGMDQPQHF	TGTGCCAGCAGGACAGGGATGGATCAGCCCCAGCATTTT
TRBJ2-7	TRBD2	-	TRBV7-8	CASSRSGGLSYEQYF	TGTGCCAGCAGCCGAAGCGGGGGCCTATCCTACGAGCAGTACTTC
TRBJ2-5	-	-	TRBV18	CASSPSGLHETQYF	TGTGCCAGCTCACCTTCGGGACTCCATGAGACCCAGTACTTC
TRBJ2-1	TRBD2	-	TRBV11-3	CASSSRRGDRSYNEQFF	TGTGCCAGCAGCTCTAGGCGGGGGGACCGCTCCTACAATGAGCAGTTCTTC
TRBJ2-7	-	-	TRBV5-1	CASSLGAGKGNEQYF	TGCGCCAGCAGCTTGGGGGCAGGGAAAGGCAACGAGCAGTACTTC
TRBJ2-7	-	-	TRBV18	CASSPRTGEEQYF	TGTGCCAGCTCACCACGGACGGGGGAAGAGCAGTACTTC
TRBJ2-2	-	-	TRBV19	CATGTFTGELFF	TGTGCCACCGGGACATTCACCGGGGAGCTGTTTTTT
TRBJ2-2	-	few	TRBV4-1	CASSQKSWGLQNTGELFF	TGCGCCAGCAGCCAAAAAAGTTGGGGACTCCAGAACACCGGGGAGCTGTTTTTT
TRBJ2-7	TRBD2	once	TRBV28	CASSSSGGSSYEQYF	TGTGCCAGCAGCTCTAGCGGGGGGAGCTCCTACGAGCAGTACTTC
TRBJ2-7	TRBD2	many	TRBV5-1	CASSPREGDEQYF	TGCGCCAGCAGCCCCAGGGAGGGCGACGAGCAGTACTTC
TRBJ1-4	-	-	TRBV4-1	CASSQGDTYLTNEKLFF	TGCGCCAGCAGCCAAGGAGACACCTACCTAACTAATGAAAAACTGTTTTTT
TRBJ2-1	TRBD2	-	TRBV27	CASTPTSVLNKQFF	TGTGCCAGCACCCCGACTAGCGTGCTTAATAAGCAGTTCTTC
TRBJ1-2	TRBD1	-	TRBV6-5	CASSYSVNRGNGYTF	TGTGCCAGCAGTTACTCCGTAAACAGGGGGAATGGCTACACCTTC
TRBJ2-7	TRBD2	-	TRBV28	CASSLLAGDAEQYF	TGTGCCAGCAGTCTCCTAGCGGGAGACGCCGAGCAGTACTTC
TRBJ2-7	-	-	TRBV5-6	CASSFTEQGAYEQYF	TGTGCCAGCAGCTTTACCGAACAAGGAGCCTACGAGCAGTACTTC
TRBJ2-6	TRBD1	once	TRBV19	CASRTGAGANVLTF	TGTGCCAGTAGAACAGGGGCTGGGGCCAACGTCCTGACTTTC
TRBJ2-1	TRBD1	once	TRBV28	CASRTGGGEVGNEQFF	TGTGCCAGCAGAACAGGGGGTGGGGAAGTTGGCAATGAGCAGTTCTTC
TRBJ2-7	TRBD2	-	TRBV3-1/TRBV3-2	CASSQGLAGDSRTEQYF	TGTGCCAGCAGCCAAGGACTAGCGGGAGACTCCCGCACCGAGCAGTACTTC
TRBJ2-5	TRBD1	-	TRBV18	CASSHDRGLGETQYF	TGTGCCAGCTCCCACGACAGGGGGCTCGGGGAGACCCAGTACTTC
TRBJ2-1	TRBD1	-	TRBV10-3	CAINPGQGWNEQFF	TGTGCCATCAATCCGGGACAGGGATGGAATGAGCAGTTCTTC
TRBJ2-3	TRBD2	-	TRBV5-6	CASSVRGGLGGDTQYF	TGTGCCAGCAGCGTCCGGGGAGGACTAGGCGGGGATACGCAGTATTTT
TRBJ2-7	TRBD2	-	TRBV10-1	CASREPGGSQYF	TGCGCCAGCAGGGAACCGGGGGGGTCGCAGTACTTC
TRBJ2-7	TRBD1	-	TRBV28	CASSSYWDRLSYEQYF	TGTGCCAGCAGTTCGTACTGGGACAGGTTATCCTACGAGCAGTACTTC
TRBJ2-5	-	-	TRBV5-1	CASSSRQSQETQYF	TGCGCCAGCAGCTCCCGACAGTCCCAAGAGACCCAGTACTTC
TRBJ2-2	-	-	TRBV28	CASSLSGAGAGELFF	TGTGCCAGCAGTTTATCAGGGGCTGGGGCCGGGGAGCTGTTTTTT
TRBJ1-1	TRBD1	-	TRBV18	CASSPTAGGVSNTEAFF	TGTGCCAGCTCACCTACCGCAGGGGGCGTATCGAACACTGAAGCTTTCTTT
TRBJ2-3	-	-	TRBV2	CASSRLGRTDTQYF	TGTGCCAGCAGCAGACTAGGGCGCACAGATACGCAGTATTTT
TRBJ2-7	-	-	TRBV2	CASSEGFRNEQYF	TGTGCCAGCAGTGAAGGGTTCAGGAACGAGCAGTACTTC
TRBJ1-2	-	-	TRBV27	CASSGAGYGYTF	TGTGCCAGCTCAGGGGCGGGCTATGGCTACACCTTC
TRBJ2-1	-	-	TRBV4-2	CASSRPGLLSYNEQFF	TGTGCCAGCAGCCGACCGGGACTCCTGTCCTACAATGAGCAGTTCTTC
TRBJ2-7	-	-	TRBV5-1	CASSPDGGQYEQYF	TGCGCCAGCAGCCCGGACGGGGGGCAATACGAGCAGTACTTC